This record looks at one T cell receptor beta chain sequence and its context. In this sample, this clonotype turned up a few times. What this receptor recognizes is not known. Base qualities are missing; no much larger clone stands one base away. The method behind the library was 5' RACE. Sequencer: Illumina HiSeq 2500. A second roughly 7 to 11 cycle PCR used a sample-barcoded 5' primer and a J-beta primer mix. A unique molecular identifier was introduced onto each TCR beta cDNA molecule by a template-switch 5' adaptor carrying 12 random nucleotides. At least 2.5 million CDR3-containing paired-end reads were obtained from each sample. All of the RNA was converted into first-strand cDNA using the Mint cDNA synthesis kit, with a TRBC-specific oligonucleotide serving as the primer. All cDNA was treated with uracil-DNA glycosylase and then went through a first 18-cycle PCR with the universal primers M1SS and BC2_uni_R. From the authors' description of their analysis: Each sample was normalized by randomly selecting 1 million high-quality reads, each carrying a distinct molecular identifier. Reads with shared molecular identifiers were discarded instead of being binned into consensus sequences. MiTCR, run with a Q25 quality threshold and the strictest error-elimination algorithm, handled CDR3 identification, clonotype clustering and error correction. Lower-bound total TCR beta diversity was estimated with a nonparametric unseen species model using Euler transformation. TCRdb took the public reads, trimmed them with fastp at Q25, ran MiXCR for clone calling and kept in-frame beta chains. Each entry is one CDR3 protein sequence, shown with its most common DNA and genes. The V and J calls were determined by TCRdb, not by the authors. The sample records more than 900,000 distinct CDR3 sequences, under 30% of which are singletons. Approximately 0.79% of the sample belongs to the ten largest clones.

These data are taken from a study of blood T cells in healthy people across ages (dated by TCRdb to 2015 to 2017). With regard to the full study: Template switching captured roughly one uniquely barcoded TCR beta cDNA molecule per two T cells in model experiments. To track age-related changes in TCR beta repertoire diversity, the study relied on deep sequencing normalized with unique cDNA molecular identifiers. Using the same blood draw, the study looked at two additional independent replicas of 1 million unique cDNA reads for two donors, one aged 18 to 30 and the other aged 80 or older. Four age groups were formed from the donors: young (average roughly 15 years), middle-aged (less than 40), aged (approximately 60) and long-lived (approximately 80). What the study reported, not specific to this receptor: There was a strong correlation between observed TCR beta diversity and the percentage of naive T cells measured by flow cytometry. Compared with the aged group, more naive CD4+ T cells, fewer expanded clones and increased TCR diversity were shown by the long-lived group, suggesting age selection. Estimates of total diversity based on one million sequenced T cells were considered lower bounds and underestimates. Observed TCR beta diversity per million T cells fell roughly linearly with age, and a significant reduction was already apparent by age about 38. Conclusive comparison of naive and antigen-experienced compartments was prevented by the profiling of bulk unsorted PBMCs. Because the CMV infection status of the donors was unknown, age-related changes in expanded clonotypes may potentially have been confounded.

The roughly 39 donors, aged about 6 to 95 years, were systemically healthy Caucasian individuals from Russia. Each donor gave 8.5 to 10 milliliters of peripheral blood, collected into EDTA-treated Vacutainer tubes. Ficoll-Paque density-gradient centrifugation was used to isolate PBMCs, with at least 6.5 million per sample. Total RNA was extracted from PBMCs with Trizol reagent, with at least 6 micrograms obtained per sample. For every donor, flow cytometry on a PBMC aliquot measured the percentage of naive CD45RAhigh/CD27high T cells. The data were also submitted as part of a second study, on T cells of mothers and their children. The second study's authors report: Donors were nine systemically healthy Caucasian individuals: three mothers and their six children. cDNA synthesis used all of the extracted RNA, with about 1.5 ug of RNA in each 15 ul reaction. In the second PCR, the M1S primer introduced both the sample barcodes and 2-4 random nucleotides. Over 9.5 million TCR beta CDR3 reads were obtained for each mother, and millions of reads were obtained for each child. Thymic selection similarly shapes TCR recombination output in related and unrelated pairs, with minor effect from inherited differences. Normalized repertoire overlap was always found to be slightly, but never significantly, higher in related mother-child pairs than in unrelated mother-child pairs. With a sensitivity of approximately 100 clones per million clonotypes, no persistent microchimeric T cell clones were detected. To look for features that set related mother-child pairs apart from unrelated individuals, the researchers ran deep NGS to compare the TCR beta repertoires of mothers and children. The mean age was 40 +/- 4 years for the mothers and approximately 11 +/- 4 years for the children. Libraries were sequenced on Illumina HiSeq 2000 with 100+100 nt paired-end reads after adapter ligation with NEBNext reagents. To prevent cross-contamination, the mother and child libraries were prepared one month apart and sequenced in separate runs. For each donor, somewhere between about 500,000 and 2,000,000 distinct TCR beta clonotypes were identified. Naive TCR beta clonotypes were estimated from low-frequency clonotypes matched to each donor's FACS-determined naive share, without sorting.

This receptor was identified in a girl aged 2 to 10 in good health. The sample comprised blood.

CDR3 sequence: CASSLSYRDHEQYF. Here is the DNA: TGTGCCAGCAGCCTCTCCTACAGGGACCACGAGCAGTACTTC. The sequence is built from TRBV7-2 and TRBJ2-7, with a weak D call of TRBD1 (6 bases match). Deletion took 5 bases off V and 5 bases off J, with a span of 16 bases between the germline ends. The CDR3 has 14 amino acids, counting the end cysteine and phenylalanine. Only the CDR3 DNA stays, 42 bases, in frame from base 1. CDR1 and CDR2 were assigned from the germline V gene as SGHTA and FQGNSA.